These T cell receptor beta chains were read from a single sample in a study of somatic mutations in cytotoxic T cells in rheumatoid arthritis. TCRdb's table, derived via immunoSEQ multiplex PCR, lists solely in-frame clones and lacks some. The repertoire holds around 2,200 clones, with roughly 85% as singletons. The material sequenced was CD8+ T cells sorted from blood. The receptors stem from a man aged 60 to 75 with rheumatoid arthritis. Each CDR3 is given with its conserved first and last residue. The D gene is left open where the match is weak. Only part of the rows carry a size: once, few, many, or a class if the clone is expanded.

d_gene: TRBD1
j_gene: TRBJ2-3
abundance: .
v_gene: TRBV5-5
CDR3nt: TGTGCCAGCAGCTCCCGACAGGGTCCCACAGATACGCAGTATTTT
CDR3aa: CASSSRQGPTDTQYF

d_gene: .
j_gene: TRBJ2-5
abundance: .
v_gene: TRBV13
CDR3nt: TGTGCCAGCAGCTCTGGCAGGGAAGAGACCCAGTACTTC
CDR3aa: CASSSGREETQYF

d_gene: .
j_gene: TRBJ1-2
abundance: once
v_gene: TRBV7-6
CDR3nt: TGTGCCAGCAGCTTATACCGAAGCCCCATCTATGGCTACACCTTC
CDR3aa: CASSLYRSPIYGYTF

d_gene: TRBD1
j_gene: TRBJ1-3
abundance: .
v_gene: TRBV5-1
CDR3nt: TGCGCCAGCAGCTCAACAGGGGCTGGAAACACCATATATTTT
CDR3aa: CASSSTGAGNTIYF

d_gene: .
j_gene: TRBJ2-5
abundance: .
v_gene: TRBV5-6
CDR3nt: TGTGCCAGCAGCTTGGGGTCAGGGTTGCAAGAGACCCAGTACTTC
CDR3aa: CASSLGSGLQETQYF

d_gene: .
j_gene: TRBJ2-7
abundance: .
v_gene: TRBV9
CDR3nt: TGTGCCAGCAGCGTGGGTTGGTCGGGGAGGAACTACGAGCAGTACTTC
CDR3aa: CASSVGWSGRNYEQYF

d_gene: .
j_gene: TRBJ2-1
abundance: .
v_gene: TRBV27
CDR3nt: TGTGCCTCGGGGGTTTCCTACAATGAGCAGTTCTTC
CDR3aa: CASGVSYNEQFF

d_gene: .
j_gene: TRBJ2-2
abundance: .
v_gene: TRBV29-1
CDR3nt: TGCAGCGTTGAAGTAGGAGGGTACACCGGGGAGCTGTTTTTT
CDR3aa: CSVEVGGYTGELFF